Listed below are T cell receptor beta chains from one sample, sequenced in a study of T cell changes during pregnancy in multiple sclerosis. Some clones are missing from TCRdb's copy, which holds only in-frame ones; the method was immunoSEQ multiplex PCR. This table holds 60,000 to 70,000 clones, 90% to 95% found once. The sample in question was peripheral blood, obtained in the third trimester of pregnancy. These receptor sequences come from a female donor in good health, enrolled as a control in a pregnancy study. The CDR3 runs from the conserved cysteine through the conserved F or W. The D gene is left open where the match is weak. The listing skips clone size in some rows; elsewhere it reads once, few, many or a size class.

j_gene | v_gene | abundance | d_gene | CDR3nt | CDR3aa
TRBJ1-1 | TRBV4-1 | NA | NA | TGCGCCAGCAGCCAAGGTAACTCACCCGGGTTCGGGGAAGCTTTCTTT | CASSQGNSPGFGEAFF
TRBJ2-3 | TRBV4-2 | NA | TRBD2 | TGTGCCAGCAGCCAAGGACATAGCGGGGGGGCGGGTGGCACAGATACGCAGTATTTT | CASSQGHSGGAGGTDTQYF
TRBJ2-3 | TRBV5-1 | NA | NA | TGCGCCAGCAGCTTGGACCGGGGTAGGGCAGATACGCAGTATTTT | CASSLDRGRADTQYF
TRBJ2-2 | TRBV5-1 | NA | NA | TGCGCCAGCAGCTTTAGCGGTACGGCGAACACCGGGGAGCTGTTTTTT | CASSFSGTANTGELFF
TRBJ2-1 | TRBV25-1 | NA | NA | TGTGCCAGCAGGCCCCCCCAGGGTAGGCAGTTCTTC | CASRPPQGRQFF
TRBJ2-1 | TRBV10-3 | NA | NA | TGTGCCATCAGTGTCGAGGGTGAGCAGTTCTTC | CAISVEGEQFF
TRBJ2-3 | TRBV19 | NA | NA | TGTGCCAGTAGTATTGGAAGCGGTACCACAGATACGCAGTATTTT | CASSIGSGTTDTQYF
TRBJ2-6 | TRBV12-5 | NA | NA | TGTGCTAGTGGTTCGGGGTCTGGGGCCAACGTCCTGACTTTC | CASGSGSGANVLTF
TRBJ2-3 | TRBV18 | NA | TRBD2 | TGTGCCAGCTCACCGCTAGCGGGAGGGAGCACAGATACGCAGTATTTT | CASSPLAGGSTDTQYF
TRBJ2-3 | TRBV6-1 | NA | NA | TGTGCCAGCAGTGACCTAGATCGGAGCACAGATACGCAGTATTTT | CASSDLDRSTDTQYF
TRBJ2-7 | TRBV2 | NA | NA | TGTGCCAGCAGAGCCGGGGCCGCGGGGGAGCAGTACTTC | CASRAGAAGEQYF
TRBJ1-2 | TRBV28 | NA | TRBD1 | TGTGCCAGCAGCCCAGGGACAGGATCCTATGGCTACACCTTC | CASSPGTGSYGYTF
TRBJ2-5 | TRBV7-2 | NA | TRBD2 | TGTGCCAGCAGCCCCTGGACTAGCGGGGGGGAAGAGACCCAGTACTTC | CASSPWTSGGEETQYF
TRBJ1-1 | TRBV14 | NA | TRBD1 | TGTGCCAGCAGCTTGGTGACAGGGGGCTACACTGAAGCTTTCTTT | CASSLVTGGYTEAFF
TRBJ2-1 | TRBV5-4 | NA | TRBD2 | TGTGCCAGCAGCTCGAAACTAGCGGGAGAGGGCAATGAGCAGTTCTTC | CASSSKLAGEGNEQFF
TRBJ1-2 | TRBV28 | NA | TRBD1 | TGTGCCAGCAGGACCGGGACAGGGGCCTATGGCTACACCTTC | CASRTGTGAYGYTF
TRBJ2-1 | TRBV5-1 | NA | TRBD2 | TGCGCCAGCAGCTTGTTTACGGGACTAGCGGGATACAATGAGCAGTTCTTC | CASSLFTGLAGYNEQFF
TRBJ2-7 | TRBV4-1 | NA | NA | TGCGCCAGCAGCCAGAGCCACGAGCAGTACTTC | CASSQSHEQYF
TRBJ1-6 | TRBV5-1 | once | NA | TGCGCCAGCAGCCTCCTCCGGTGGTCGAGGAATTCACCCCTCCACTTT | CASSLLRWSRNSPLHF
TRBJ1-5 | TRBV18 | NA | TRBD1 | TGTGCCAGCTCTCCGGACAGGGATCAGCCCCAGCATTTT | CASSPDRDQPQHF
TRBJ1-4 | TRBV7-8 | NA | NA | TGTGCCAGCAGCATACAAACTTGGGGCAGCAATTATGAAAAACTGTTTTTT | CASSIQTWGSNYEKLFF
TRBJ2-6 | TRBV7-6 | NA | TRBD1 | TGTGCCAGCAGCCCAACGACAGGGACGGGGTCTGGGGCCAACGTCCTGACTTTC | CASSPTTGTGSGANVLTF